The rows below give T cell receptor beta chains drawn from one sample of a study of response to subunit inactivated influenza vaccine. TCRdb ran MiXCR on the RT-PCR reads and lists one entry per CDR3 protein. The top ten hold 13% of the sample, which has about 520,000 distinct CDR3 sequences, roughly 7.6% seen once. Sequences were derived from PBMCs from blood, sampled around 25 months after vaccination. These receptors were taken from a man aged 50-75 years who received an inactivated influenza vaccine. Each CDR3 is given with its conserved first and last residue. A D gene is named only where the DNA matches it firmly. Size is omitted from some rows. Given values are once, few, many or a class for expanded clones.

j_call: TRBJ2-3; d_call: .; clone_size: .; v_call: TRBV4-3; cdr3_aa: CASSQGGHSTDTQYF; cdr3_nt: TGCGCCAGCAGCCAAGGGGGGCATTCCACAGATACGCAGTATTTT
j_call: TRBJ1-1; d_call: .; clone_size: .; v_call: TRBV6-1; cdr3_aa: CASSENSGKTEAFF; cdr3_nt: TGTGCCAGCAGTGAAAATTCTGGGAAAACTGAAGCTTTCTTT
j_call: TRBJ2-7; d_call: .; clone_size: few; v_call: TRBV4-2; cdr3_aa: CASSQDNLQGGYEQYF; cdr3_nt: TGTGCCAGCAGCCAAGATAATTTACAGGGAGGCTACGAGCAGTACTTC
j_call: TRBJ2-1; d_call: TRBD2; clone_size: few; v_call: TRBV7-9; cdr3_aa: CASSLNSGRDYNEQFF; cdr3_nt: TGTGCCAGCAGCTTAAATAGCGGGAGGGACTACAATGAGCAGTTCTTC
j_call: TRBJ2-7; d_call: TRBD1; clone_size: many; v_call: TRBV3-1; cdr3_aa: CASSQARGRSYEQYF; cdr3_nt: TGTGCCAGCAGCCAAGCTAGGGGGCGATCCTACGAGCAGTACTTC
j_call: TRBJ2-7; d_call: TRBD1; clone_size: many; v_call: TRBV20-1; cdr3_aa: CSAQGQGNTYEQYF; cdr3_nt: TGCAGTGCCCAAGGACAGGGAAACACCTACGAGCAGTACTTC
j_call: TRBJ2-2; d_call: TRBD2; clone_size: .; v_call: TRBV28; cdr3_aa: CASSFFPSGYGELFF; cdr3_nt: TGTGCCAGCAGTTTCTTCCCTAGCGGCTATGGGGAGCTGTTTTTT
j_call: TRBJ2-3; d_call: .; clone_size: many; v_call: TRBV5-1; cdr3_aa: CASSAGQSTDTQYF; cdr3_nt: TGCGCCAGCAGCGCAGGACAAAGCACAGATACGCAGTATTTT
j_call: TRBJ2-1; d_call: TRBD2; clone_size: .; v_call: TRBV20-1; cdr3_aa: CSLRLAGPYNEQFF; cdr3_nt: TGCAGCCTCCGACTAGCGGGACCCTACAATGAGCAGTTCTTC
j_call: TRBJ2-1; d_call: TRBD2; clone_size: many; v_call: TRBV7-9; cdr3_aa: CASSNRGGRGNSYNEQFF; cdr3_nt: TGTGCCAGCAGCAACCGGGGGGGGCGGGGAAACTCCTACAATGAGCAGTTCTTC
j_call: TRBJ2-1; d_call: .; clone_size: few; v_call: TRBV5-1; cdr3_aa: CASSLARVSSYNEQFF; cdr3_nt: TGCGCCAGCAGCTTGGCCAGGGTAAGCTCCTACAATGAGCAGTTCTTC